One sample yielded the 27 T cell receptor beta chains listed below, sequenced in a study of CD8 T cells in Susac syndrome. RNA was extracted with the RNeasy kit, and a quantity of about 0.45 to 1 ug was reverse transcribed using random hexamers. One entry per CDR3 protein, called by TCRdb with MiXCR from the immunoSEQ multiplex PCR reads. Of about 440,000 distinct CDR3 sequences listed, around 85% were seen once; the top ten hold 0.09% to 0.15%. The sequenced sample was CD8+ T cells from PBMCs. The receptors here all came from a human donor with multiple sclerosis.

V and J are TRBV2 and TRBJ1-2; D remains unclear. The length of the CDR3 is 14 residues. Trimming stripped 5 bases from V and 4 bases from J, with 14 bases between. Germline V gives CDR1 SNHLY, CDR2 FYNNEI. The CDR3 protein is CASSSYWGSYGYTF. The CDR3 DNA follows: TGTGCCAGCAGTTCCTATTGGGGTTCCTATGGCTACACCTTC.

There are a few counts of this clonotype. The chain carries TRBV12-3 or TRBV12-4 and TRBJ1-1; D remains unclear. Trimming shortened V by 4 bases and J by 0 bases, and 6 bases separated the two germline ends. This CDR3 contains 13 residues. The CDR3 loop is CASSSSLNTEAFF. The CDR3 nucleotides read TGTGCCAGCAGTTCCAGTTTGAACACTGAAGCTTTCTTT.

This clonotype has a single count. This chain uses TRBV29-1 with TRBJ2-7; D not resolved. Trimming took off 3 bases at V and 6 bases at J, with 12 bases between the two ends. The CDR3 is 12 residues long. Germline V gene data show CDR1 as SQVTM and CDR2 as ANQGSEA. This CDR3 reads CSVESGSGEQYF. CDR3 coding DNA: TGCAGCGTTGAGTCCGGGTCCGGCGAGCAGTACTTC.

The chain couples TRBV5-1 to TRBJ2-1, with 11 bases identical to TRBD2. Germline trimming cut 0 bases from V and 7 bases from J; bases unmatched to any gene: 6. This CDR3 has 16 amino acids. In germline, CDR1 is SGHRS, CDR2 YFSETQ. The CDR3 DNA reads TGCGCCAGCAGCTTGGTCGAAATAGCGGGAGGGAATGAGCAGTTCTTC. Its translation: CASSLVEIAGGNEQFF.

The chain recombines TRBV12-3 or TRBV12-4 with TRBJ1-2; D call uncertain. Trimming removed 5 bases at V and 5 bases at J, with 18 bases between. The CDR3 runs 15 residues. The CDR3 DNA is TGTGCCAGCAGTGGGGAGCGTGGACCGTATTATGGCTACACCTTC. It yields the protein CASSGERGPYYGYTF.

This clonotype turned up a few times. The J gene is TRBJ1-5, the V gene TRBV6-2 or TRBV6-3; no clear D gene. Germline V gene sequence: CDR1 MNHEY, CDR2 SVGEGT. The V end lost 4 bases, the J end lost 9 bases, and 13 bases lay between the germline ends. There are 13 residues in the CDR3. The CDR3 is CASSSPPAGPQHF. In DNA, the CDR3 is TGTGCCAGCAGTTCGCCCCCCGCAGGGCCCCAGCATTTT.

This chain links TRBV12-3 or TRBV12-4 with TRBJ2-6; possibly TRBD2 for D (6 bases). Trimming left V 9 bases short and J 0 bases short, with 18 bases between. This CDR3 comprises 17 residues. The CDR3 bases are TGTGCCAGTTGGGGCCCGGGACTGAGCTCTGGGGCCAACGTCCTGACTTTC. Encoded protein: CASWGPGLSSGANVLTF.

Only one count was recorded for this clonotype. The rearrangement uses TRBV29-1 and TRBJ1-1; D perhaps matches TRBD1 (6 bases). CDR3 length: 16 residues. CDR1 SQVTM and CDR2 ANQGSEA come from the germline V gene. V lost 4 bases to trimming and J lost 5 bases, with 23 bases between them. The CDR3 reads CSVVPYRVGIWTEAFF. CDR3 bases: TGCAGCGTTGTCCCTTACAGGGTAGGTATTTGGACTGAAGCTTTCTTT.

The chain recombines TRBV19 with TRBJ2-1; D might be TRBD1 (6 bases). The CDR3 is 12 amino acids. V shed 8 bases and J shed 3 bases, with 8 bases lying between them. Germline V gene data show CDR1 as LNHDA and CDR2 as SQIVND (reference sequence). The chain's CDR3 is CASGDNYNEQFF. CDR3 bases: TGTGCCAGTGGGGACAACTACAATGAGCAGTTCTTC.

This chain uses TRBV6-6 with TRBJ2-2; 11 bases match TRBD2. The CDR3 consists of 15 residues. The germline V gene encodes CDR1 MNHNY and CDR2 SVGAGI (reference sequence). Trimming took 0 bases from V and 7 from J; bases not matched to a gene: 1. The CDR3 spells CASSYSTSGNGELFF. The DNA of the CDR3 is TGTGCCAGCAGTTACTCGACTAGCGGGAACGGGGAGCTGTTTTTT.

The chain uses TRBV29-1 and TRBJ2-3; D tentatively fits TRBD1 or TRBD2 (5 bases each). Trimming pared 3 bases from V and 3 bases from J, leaving 10 bases between. Germline values: CDR1 SQVTM, CDR2 ANQGSEA. The CDR3 is made up of 13 amino acids. The CDR3 nucleotides read TGCAGCGTTGACGGGGCGGCAACAGATACGCAGTATTTT. Amino acid sequence: CSVDGAATDTQYF.

The genes are TRBV19 and TRBJ2-1, with D possibly TRBD1 on 5 matching bases. The CDR3 runs 15 residues. CDR1 and CDR2 (germline): LNHDA, SQIVND (reference sequence). Trimming took 1 base from V and 3 from J, leaving 10 bases between them. CDR3 in DNA: TGTGCCAGTAGTATAGGTGGGGCCCGCTACAATGAGCAGTTCTTC. This codes for CASSIGGARYNEQFF.

This rearrangement joins TRBV27 to TRBJ2-7; 9 bases align to TRBD1. The V segment lost 5 bases and the J segment 6 bases; nucleotides outside the gene matches: 11. Germline V gene sequence: CDR1 MNHEY, CDR2 SMNVEV (reference sequence). The CDR3 runs 15 residues. CDR3 residues: CASSGGQGFQSEQYF. Written as DNA, the CDR3 is TGTGCCAGCAGTGGGGGACAGGGCTTTCAGAGCGAGCAGTACTTC.

The rearrangement joins TRBV6-1 to TRBJ2-7; D unresolved. The germline CDR1 and CDR2 sequences are MNHNS and SASEGT. This CDR3 comprises 11 residues. Trimming took off 6 bases at V and 4 bases at J, with 7 bases between the two ends. The CDR3 sequence: CASRMGYEQYF. Written as DNA, the CDR3 is TGTGCCAGCAGGATGGGTTACGAGCAGTACTTC.

The gene calls are TRBV27 and TRBJ1-5, with TRBD1 as a possible D gene (6 bases). Germline CDR1 MNHEY, CDR2 SMNVEV (reference sequence). The CDR3 contains 13 residues. V was shortened by 4 bases and J by 3 bases, with 7 bases between the two germline ends. CDR3 protein: CASSYRDNQPQHF. CDR3 sequence (DNA): TGTGCCAGCAGTTACAGGGACAATCAGCCCCAGCATTTT.

The chain carries TRBV4-1 and TRBJ1-1; D ambiguous. V was shortened by 1 base and J by 11 bases, with 8 bases between the two germline ends. Germline lookup yields CDR1 MGHRA and CDR2 YSYEKL. This CDR3 region has 11 residues. CDR3 region: CASSQGPVAFF. DNA for the CDR3: TGCGCCAGCAGCCAAGGGCCGGTGGCTTTCTTT.

V usage is TRBV19 and J usage is TRBJ1-1; tentatively, D is TRBD1 (6 bases). The germline V gene has CDR1 LNHDA and CDR2 SQIVND (reference sequence). V was pared by 4 bases and J by 2 bases, with 11 bases between. The length of the CDR3 is 14 residues. CDR3 sequence (DNA): TGTGCCAGTAGTAAAGGACAGCTCAACACTGAAGCTTTCTTT. It yields the protein CASSKGQLNTEAFF.

This clonotype was seen more than once but under ten times. V gene TRBV29-1 combines with J gene TRBJ2-3; perhaps TRBD1 as D (6 bases). Trimming removed 7 bases at V and 4 bases at J, with 9 bases between. The CDR3 length is 11 residues. Germline V gene lookup returns CDR1 SQVTM and CDR2 ANQGSEA. Here the CDR3 DNA reads TGCAGCGACGGACAGTCAGATACGCAGTATTTT. Its translation is CSDGQSDTQYF.

This chain's CDR3 is CASSNGMNTGELFF. The CDR3 bases are TGTGCCAGCTCTAATGGCATGAACACCGGGGAGCTGTTTTTT. The chain combines TRBV27 with TRBJ2-2; D is uncertain. The V end lost 8 bases, the J end lost 1 base, and 11 bases lay between the germline ends. The CDR3 runs to 14 residues. CDR1 and CDR2 from the germline V gene are MNHEY and SMNVEV (reference sequence).

The table lists this clonotype with a few counts. The chain combines TRBV5-6 with TRBJ2-7; D is uncertain. V gave up 2 bases and J gave up 3 bases, with 9 bases separating them. The CDR3 runs to 13 residues. CDR1 is SGHDT, CDR2 YYEEEE, per germline. The CDR3 is CASSFSDVYEQYF. CDR3 bases: TGTGCCAGCAGCTTCAGTGACGTCTACGAGCAGTACTTC.

The J gene is TRBJ1-2, the V gene TRBV20-1, with D perhaps TRBD1 (5 bases). V was shortened by 6 bases and J by 0 bases, with 11 bases between the two germline ends. Germline CDR1 and CDR2: DFQATT and SNEGSKA (reference sequence). This CDR3 is built from 13 residues. The CDR3 region is CSARDGTNYGYTF. CDR3 in DNA: TGCAGTGCGCGGGACGGGACTAACTATGGCTACACCTTC.

The V gene is TRBV5-6, the J gene TRBJ1-2; possible D gene TRBD1, 5 bases. This CDR3 is built from 14 residues. CDR1 is SGHDT and CDR2 is YYEEEE in the germline V gene. The V end lost 5 bases, the J end lost 0 bases, and 11 bases lay between the germline ends. For the CDR3, the DNA is TGTGCCAGCAGTTGGGGGGGATCTAACTATGGCTACACCTTC. Its protein is CASSWGGSNYGYTF.

The chain is built from TRBV4-1 and TRBJ2-2; D is perhaps TRBD2 (5 bases). Germline V CDR1 and CDR2: MGHRA, YSYEKL. V lost 0 bases to trimming and J lost 6 bases, with 17 bases between them. The CDR3 extends over 17 amino acids. The CDR3 reads CASSQDSWSGSAGELFF. The CDR3 DNA reads TGCGCCAGCAGCCAAGATAGTTGGAGCGGTAGTGCCGGGGAGCTGTTTTTT.

The chain couples TRBV11-2 to TRBJ2-1, with D possibly being TRBD2 (5 bases). CDR1 and CDR2 from the germline V gene are SGHAT and FQNNGV. V lost 5 bases, J lost 6 bases, and 8 bases lay in between. CDR3 length: 12 amino acids. The CDR3 sequence: CASSATSNEQFF. CDR3 in DNA: TGTGCCAGCAGCGCAACTAGCAATGAGCAGTTCTTC.

This chain joins TRBV30 and TRBJ2-1, with D hard to call. The CDR3 has 13 amino acids. The germline V gene encodes CDR1 GTSNPN and CDR2 SVGIG (reference sequence). V was cut by 2 bases and J by 3 bases, with 8 bases left in between. In nucleotides, the CDR3 is TGTGCCTGGAGTTTACAGTTCTACAATGAGCAGTTCTTC. It translates to CAWSLQFYNEQFF.

This chain joins TRBV7-2 and TRBJ2-3; TRBD1 is a possible D gene (5 bases). The length of the CDR3 is 16 residues. CDR1 and CDR2 from the germline V gene are SGHTA and FQGNSA. Between the trimmed V and J ends, which lost 3 bases and 2 bases, there was a span of 15 bases. In DNA, the CDR3 is TGTGCCAGCAGCTTGGGGCCCGCGACCCCCACAGATACGCAGTATTTT. Encoded protein: CASSLGPATPTDTQYF.

The chain is built from TRBV2 and TRBJ2-7, with 9 bases aligning to TRBD2. Trimming cost V 6 bases and J 0 bases; bases outside gene matches: 6. This CDR3 contains 15 residues. Germline V gives CDR1 SNHLY, CDR2 FYNNEI. This CDR3 reads CASRQSAGGSYEQYF. DNA for the CDR3: TGTGCCAGCAGGCAATCAGCGGGGGGCTCCTACGAGCAGTACTTC.